Following are 14 T cell receptor beta chains from one sample sequenced in a study of identical twins. From the 5' RACE reads, TCRdb called clonotypes with MiXCR, one entry per CDR3 protein. This table has approximately 140,000 distinct CDR3 sequences, around 3.5% appearing once. Material for sequencing was memory T cells sorted from blood. Receptor source: a man aged 18 to 29 in good health.

This clonotype was seen ten or more times. V is TRBV27 and J is TRBJ1-5, with 7 bases that match TRBD1. V trimming: 4 bases; J trimming: 7 bases; junction bases outside the gene matches: 13. This CDR3 has 16 residues. Germline V gene lookup returns CDR1 MNHEY and CDR2 SMNVEV (reference sequence). CDR3 amino acids: CASSSLSQGTGQPQHF. CDR3 nucleotides: TGTGCCAGCAGTTCCCTTTCACAGGGGACGGGGCAGCCCCAGCATTTT.

This clonotype was picked up many times. The chain couples TRBV28 to TRBJ2-3; TRBD1 matches at 7 bases. Germline assignment: CDR1 MDHEN and CDR2 SYDVKM. This CDR3 is built from 17 residues. With 0 bases clipped from V and 0 bases from J, the junction kept 6 bases outside the gene matches. This chain's CDR3 is CASSLWGQPSSTDTQYF. CDR3 nucleotides: TGTGCCAGCAGTTTATGGGGACAGCCATCTAGCACAGATACGCAGTATTTT.

This clonotype was observed a handful of times. The chain combines TRBV20-1 with TRBJ2-1; 10 bases are a match to TRBD2. This CDR3 has 15 amino acids. V shed 4 bases and J 7 bases; nucleotides not matched to a gene: 10. In germline, CDR1 is DFQATT, CDR2 SNEGSKA (reference sequence). CDR3 region: CSAKGTAGGRNEQFF. DNA of the CDR3: TGCAGTGCTAAAGGAACAGCGGGAGGGCGGAATGAGCAGTTCTTC.

This clonotype was seen ten or more times. The chain links TRBV12-3 or TRBV12-4 to TRBJ2-1; no clear D gene. With 5 bases removed from V and 6 bases from J, the gap between germline ends came to 8 bases. The CDR3 has 12 residues. DNA for the CDR3: TGTGCCAGCAGTCCCTCGCTCAATGAGCAGTTCTTC. Residues: CASSPSLNEQFF.

This clonotype was recorded many times. This chain connects TRBV7-9 to TRBJ2-2; TRBD1 matches at 9 bases. Per the germline V gene, CDR1 is SEHNR and CDR2 is FQNEAQ (reference sequence). CDR3 length: 16 residues. V shed 5 bases, J shed 4 bases, and the junction held 8 bases outside the gene matches. CDR3 sequence reads: CASSASTGGTTGELFF. CDR3 nucleotides: TGTGCCAGCAGCGCGAGCACAGGGGGCACCACCGGGGAGCTGTTTTTT.

This clonotype occurred a few times. V gene TRBV6-1 combines with J gene TRBJ2-5; D is tentatively TRBD1 or TRBD2 (5 bases each). This CDR3 region has 14 residues. Between the trimmed V and J ends, which lost 9 bases and 5 bases, there was a span of 19 bases. The germline gives CDR1 MNHNS, CDR2 SASEGT. The CDR3: CASLDRGKGETQYF. CDR3 sequence (DNA): TGTGCCAGTCTTGACAGAGGGAAAGGGGAGACCCAGTACTTC.

This clonotype showed up many times. The chain combines TRBV10-2 with TRBJ1-6, with D unresolved. The CDR3 totals 15 residues. V was clipped by 2 bases and J by 0 bases, with 5 bases between them. The germline V gene encodes CDR1 WSHSY and CDR2 SAAADI. CDR3 region: CASSEASSYNSPLHF. In DNA form, the CDR3 reads TGCGCCAGCAGTGAGGCAAGCTCCTATAATTCACCCCTCCACTTT.

The chain carries TRBV20-1 and TRBJ2-5; D may be TRBD1 or TRBD2 (6 bases each). Germline V gene data show CDR1 as DFQATT and CDR2 as SNEGSKA (reference sequence). With 4 bases removed from V and 2 bases from J, the gap between germline ends came to 23 bases. The CDR3 spans 17 residues. CDR3 DNA sequence: TGCAGTGCTACTCCAATACAGGGACGGGGGCTGCAAGAGACCCAGTACTTC. This gives the protein CSATPIQGRGLQETQYF.

This clonotype was seen many times. The chain couples TRBV24-1 to TRBJ2-1; 15 bases agree with TRBD2. Germline V gene data show CDR1 as KGHDR and CDR2 as SFDVKD. CDR3 size: 13 residues. Trimming took 9 bases from V and 8 from J; bases not matched to a gene: 1. The CDR3 DNA reads TGTGCCACCGGGACTAGCGGGAGGCATGAGCAGTTCTTC. It is translated as CATGTSGRHEQFF.

This clonotype was counted many times. The rearrangement links TRBV7-8 to TRBJ1-6; 8 bases agree with TRBD1. V lost 5 bases and J lost 7; bases outside the gene matches: 7. The CDR3 is made up of 15 amino acids. Germline CDR1 and CDR2: SGHVS and FQNEAQ. The CDR3 DNA reads as TGTGCCAGCAGCGGACAGGGCATTGGGAATTCACCCCTCCACTTT. Protein product: CASSGQGIGNSPLHF.

This clonotype has ten or more counts. The chain carries TRBV18 and TRBJ2-7, with a weak D call TRBD1 (5 bases). This CDR3 has 12 amino acids. Germline lookup yields CDR1 KGHSH and CDR2 LQKENI. The V end lost 6 bases, the J end lost 5 bases, and 11 bases lay between the germline ends. The CDR3 spells CASSEQAHEQYF. The CDR3 nucleotides read TGTGCCAGCTCGGAACAGGCCCACGAGCAGTACTTC.

This clonotype was seen ten or more times. The chain carries TRBV29-1 and TRBJ2-1; D gene unclear. The CDR3 spans 11 residues. The V and J ends lost 4 bases and 5 bases respectively, with 6 bases between them. Germline lookup yields CDR1 SQVTM and CDR2 ANQGSEA. The CDR3 DNA follows: TGCAGCGTTGGCAGAAACAATGAGCAGTTCTTC. It is translated as CSVGRNNEQFF.

This clonotype occurred many times. The genes are TRBV25-1 and TRBJ1-1; D may be TRBD1 (6 bases). The CDR3 has 13 amino acids. Germline-derived CDR1 and CDR2 are MGHDK and SYGVNS. Trimming removed 5 bases at V and 7 bases at J, with 14 bases between. The CDR3 reads CASSITGYNEAFF. As DNA, the CDR3 is TGTGCCAGCAGTATCACAGGGTACAATGAAGCTTTCTTT.

This clonotype was counted many times. The chain couples TRBV29-1 to TRBJ2-1, with 7 bases that match TRBD2. The germline V gene encodes CDR1 SQVTM and CDR2 ANQGSEA. Trimming took 1 base from V and 3 from J; bases not matched to a gene: 9. CDR3 length equals 16 residues. The CDR3 DNA is TGCAGCGTTGAAGGCAAGGCGGGAGCCAGCTACAATGAGCAGTTCTTC. Translated, it gives CSVEGKAGASYNEQFF.